The rows below give T cell receptor beta chains drawn from one sample of a study of blood T cell repertoires in COVID-19. Data came from immunoSEQ multiplex PCR; TCRdb stores just in-frame clones and leaves some out. This table has 200,000 to 250,000 clones, roughly 80% appearing once. Sequenced: peripheral blood. These receptors were taken from a woman aged 18 to 35 with acute or convalescent COVID-19. The CDR3 runs from the conserved cysteine through the conserved F or W. The D gene is left open where the match is weak. The size field is filled for only some rows; it gives once, few, many or a size class.

cdr3_aa | cdr3_nt | j_call | d_call | clone_size | v_call
CASTTGQGVYEQYF | TGTGCCAGCACTACGGGACAGGGGGTCTACGAGCAGTACTTC | TRBJ2-7 | TRBD1 | - | TRBV2
CASSEGRGDTQYF | TGCGCCAGCAGTGAAGGGCGGGGGGATACGCAGTATTTT | TRBJ2-3 | TRBD2 | - | TRBV10-2
CASSPRLVDEQFF | TGTGCCAGCAGCCCCAGGCTTGTCGATGAGCAGTTCTTC | TRBJ2-1 | - | few | TRBV12-3/TRBV12-4
CASSLGAGYNSPLHF | TGTGCCAGCAGCTTAGGGGCCGGCTATAATTCACCCCTCCACTTT | TRBJ1-6 | - | - | TRBV7-8
CASSQDRIAKNIQYF | TGTGCCAGCTCACAGGACAGGATAGCCAAAAACATTCAGTACTTC | TRBJ2-4 | TRBD1 | - | TRBV18
CAISESPPGQGRETQYF | TGTGCCATCAGTGAGTCTCCTCCGGGACAGGGTCGGGAGACCCAGTACTTC | TRBJ2-5 | TRBD1 | once | TRBV10-3
CASSQEGPGTDTQYF | TGCGCCAGCAGCCAAGAGGGCCCGGGAACAGATACGCAGTATTTT | TRBJ2-3 | - | - | TRBV4-1
CSASRAGGDTQYF | TGCAGTGCTAGTCGCGCGGGGGGAGATACGCAGTATTTT | TRBJ2-3 | TRBD2 | - | TRBV20-1
CASSLLAGQDTQYF | TGTGCCAGCAGCTTATTAGCGGGACAAGATACGCAGTATTTT | TRBJ2-3 | TRBD2 | - | TRBV7-3
CASSQGKTQSSGANVLTF | TGTGCCAGCAGCCAAGGGAAGACTCAAAGCTCTGGGGCCAACGTCCTGACTTTC | TRBJ2-6 | - | - | TRBV4-2
CASSQGTRADTQYF | TGCGCCAGCAGCCAAGGAACGAGGGCAGATACGCAGTATTTT | TRBJ2-3 | - | - | TRBV4-3
CASSLSGQPSYEQYF | TGTGCCAGCAGCTTGTCGGGACAGCCTTCCTACGAGCAGTACTTC | TRBJ2-7 | TRBD1 | - | TRBV7-8
CASSPLAGGGVYEQFF | TGTGCCAGCTCACCACTGGCAGGGGGAGGAGTTTATGAGCAGTTCTTC | TRBJ2-1 | - | - | TRBV18
CASSWGDPGELFF | TGTGCCAGCAGTTGGGGGGACCCCGGGGAGCTGTTTTTT | TRBJ2-2 | - | - | TRBV27
CASGGTARETQYF | TGTGCTAGTGGGGGGACAGCCAGGGAGACCCAGTACTTC | TRBJ2-5 | TRBD1 | - | TRBV12-5
CATGITGTGGEKLFF | TGTGCCACCGGGATAACCGGGACAGGGGGTGAAAAACTGTTTTTT | TRBJ1-4 | TRBD1 | - | TRBV24-1
CASSQGGTQYF | TGTGCCAGTAGTCAGGGGGGGACCCAGTACTTC | TRBJ2-5 | - | - | TRBV19
CASNTGQGANSPLHF | TGTGCCAGCAACACCGGACAGGGGGCTAATTCACCCCTCCACTTT | TRBJ1-6 | TRBD1 | - | TRBV7-3
CASSAGRLAGITDTQYF | TGTGCCAGCAGCGCGGGGAGACTAGCGGGGATCACAGATACGCAGTATTTT | TRBJ2-3 | TRBD2 | - | TRBV9
CASSREFRNTEAFF | TGCGCCAGCAGCCGGGAGTTCCGGAACACTGAAGCTTTCTTT | TRBJ1-1 | - | - | TRBV4-3
CASSRTSGGTYEQYF | TGTGCCAGCAGTCGGACTAGCGGAGGGACCTACGAGCAGTACTTC | TRBJ2-7 | TRBD2 | - | TRBV27
CASSHSGTGRGGYTF | TGTGCCAGCAGCCATAGTGGGACAGGGAGAGGGGGCTACACCTTC | TRBJ1-2 | TRBD1 | - | TRBV9
CASSLVGGNEQFF | TGTGCCAGCAGCTTAGTAGGAGGGAATGAGCAGTTCTTC | TRBJ2-1 | - | once | TRBV11-2
CASSLTGGSYNEQFF | TGTGCCAGCAGCTTGACAGGGGGCTCCTACAATGAGCAGTTCTTC | TRBJ2-1 | TRBD1 | - | TRBV5-5
CASSFPRGTDTQYF | TGTGCCAGCAGCTTCCCCCGGGGTACAGATACGCAGTATTTT | TRBJ2-3 | - | - | TRBV5-6
CASSLLISNTEAFF | TGCGCCAGCAGCTTACTAATCTCGAACACTGAAGCTTTCTTT | TRBJ1-1 | - | - | TRBV5-1
CASSLELADQETQYF | TGTGCCAGCAGCTTGGAACTAGCGGATCAAGAGACCCAGTACTTC | TRBJ2-5 | TRBD2 | - | TRBV5-4
CSASKRGLTDTQYF | TGCAGTGCTAGTAAGCGGGGACTTACAGATACGCAGTATTTT | TRBJ2-3 | TRBD2 | - | TRBV20-1
CASSPLQGGTVPYNEQFF | TGCGCCAGCAGCCCTCTACAAGGCGGGACTGTTCCATACAATGAGCAGTTCTTC | TRBJ2-1 | - | - | TRBV4-3
CASSNSGTGREQYF | TGTGCCAGCAGTAACTCCGGGACAGGGCGGGAGCAGTACTTC | TRBJ2-7 | TRBD1 | few | TRBV6-6
CASSTDRAYYGYTF | TGTGCCAGCAGTACGGACAGGGCTTACTATGGCTACACCTTC | TRBJ1-2 | TRBD1 | - | TRBV28
CASSLSSGSGETQYF | TGTGCCAGCAGCTTGTCTAGCGGGAGTGGGGAGACCCAGTACTTC | TRBJ2-5 | TRBD2 | - | TRBV7-6
CASSFGRGVNQPQHF | TGTGCCAGCAGCTTTGGCAGGGGTGTCAATCAGCCCCAGCATTTT | TRBJ1-5 | - | - | TRBV5-6
CASSHDRDGTGKKTEAFF | TGTGCCAGCAGTCACGATAGAGACGGGACAGGGAAAAAGACTGAAGCTTTCTTT | TRBJ1-1 | TRBD1 | many | TRBV28
CASSPWTGNGYTF | TGTGCCAGCAGCCCGTGGACAGGGAATGGCTACACCTTC | TRBJ1-2 | TRBD1 | - | TRBV11-2
CASSSVDREVHYTF | TGTGCCAGCAGCTCTGTTGACAGGGAGGTGCACTACACCTTC | TRBJ1-2 | TRBD1 | - | TRBV5-5
CASSQDWEGGQPQHF | TGCGCCAGCAGCCAAGATTGGGAGGGGGGGCAGCCCCAGCATTTT | TRBJ1-5 | - | once | TRBV4-1
CASSRTGGSSLAGELFF | TGTGCCAGCTCCCGGACAGGGGGATCCTCCCTTGCCGGGGAGCTGTTTTTT | TRBJ2-2 | TRBD1 | once | TRBV18
CASSFVSGSGNTIYF | TGCGCCAGCAGCTTTGTCAGCGGCTCTGGAAACACCATATATTTT | TRBJ1-3 | - | - | TRBV5-1
CASSQDRGGAAIFSTDTQYF | TGTGCCAGCAGCCAAGATAGGGGGGGCGCGGCGATATTTAGCACAGATACGCAGTATTTT | TRBJ2-3 | - | - | TRBV3-1/TRBV3-2